This is a list of T cell receptor beta chains from one sample in a study of blood T cell repertoires in COVID-19. Assay: immunoSEQ multiplex PCR; the TCRdb copy retains only in-frame clones and omits some. The sample contains some 200,000 clones, under 90% of which appear only once. The sample consisted of peripheral blood. These receptors originate from a man aged 30 to 39 with active or convalescent COVID-19. Both conserved end residues are part of each CDR3. Each record gives: CDR3 protein, CDR3 DNA, J gene, clone size, V gene, D gene. The D gene is left open where the match is weak. Size is omitted from some rows. Given values are once, few, many or a class for expanded clones.

CASSLREEDEKLFF,TGTGCCAGCAGCTTAAGGGAGGAGGATGAAAAACTGTTTTTT,TRBJ1-4,-,TRBV7-9,-
CASSPLGGLYGYTF,TGTGCCAGCAGCCCGCTTGGGGGCCTCTATGGCTACACCTTC,TRBJ1-2,-,TRBV14,-
CASSSPGLTGNTIYF,TGTGCCAGCAGCTCCCCAGGGTTAACTGGAAACACCATATATTTT,TRBJ1-3,-,TRBV28,-
CAWSVIRGWDSPLHF,TGTGCCTGGAGTGTAATTCGGGGTTGGGATTCACCCCTCCACTTT,TRBJ1-6,-,TRBV30,-
CASSLTGGEKNEQFF,TGTGCCAGTAGTCTGACAGGGGGCGAGAAAAATGAGCAGTTCTTC,TRBJ2-1,-,TRBV19,TRBD1
CASSYSIFGGRDNEQFF,TGTGCCAGCAGTTACTCGATTTTTGGAGGCCGCGACAATGAGCAGTTCTTC,TRBJ2-1,-,TRBV6-2/TRBV6-3,-
CASSQDPTGLAYEQYF,TGCGCCAGCAGCCAAGATCCGACAGGGCTTGCCTACGAGCAGTACTTC,TRBJ2-7,-,TRBV4-3,TRBD1
CASQAGNTGELFF,TGCGCCAGCCAAGCGGGGAACACCGGGGAGCTGTTTTTT,TRBJ2-2,-,TRBV5-1,-
CASSPQGNTEAFF,TGTGCCAGCAGTCCACAGGGGAACACTGAAGCTTTCTTT,TRBJ1-1,-,TRBV27,-
CASSATGVTDTQYF,TGTGCCAGCAGTGCCACAGGGGTCACAGATACGCAGTATTTT,TRBJ2-3,-,TRBV2,TRBD1
CARAGVDNEKLFF,TGTGCCAGGGCGGGGGTCGATAATGAAAAACTGTTTTTT,TRBJ1-4,-,TRBV6-4,-
CASSGSGMSTDTQYF,TGTGCCAGCAGCGGTAGCGGGATGTCCACAGATACGCAGTATTTT,TRBJ2-3,-,TRBV2,TRBD2
CAWFYTEAFF,TGTGCCTGGTTCTACACTGAAGCTTTCTTT,TRBJ1-1,-,TRBV30,-
CASSGTGNEKLFF,TGTGCCAGCTCGGGGACAGGCAATGAAAAACTGTTTTTT,TRBJ1-4,-,TRBV18,TRBD1
CASSPSREGGSQYF,TGTGCCAGCAGCCCTTCCCGGGAGGGGGGGTCCCAGTACTTC,TRBJ2-5,-,TRBV7-2,TRBD2
CASGQQNRDSYNEQFF,TGTGCCAGCGGCCAACAAAACAGAGACTCCTACAATGAGCAGTTCTTC,TRBJ2-1,-,TRBV5-4,-
CASSLKLDQETQYF,TGTGCCAGCAGCTTAAAACTAGACCAAGAGACCCAGTACTTC,TRBJ2-5,once,TRBV7-9,-
CASSSPDEGNTGELFF,TGTGCCAGCAGCTCACCTGATGAGGGGAACACCGGGGAGCTGTTTTTT,TRBJ2-2,once,TRBV7-9,-
CASSAPGQPRGYTF,TGTGCCAGCAGCGCACCGGGACAGCCGCGAGGCTACACCTTC,TRBJ1-2,-,TRBV5-4,TRBD1
CASSSMSAGVWVYLNTEAFF,TGTGCCAGCAGTTCCATGTCTGCGGGAGTTTGGGTTTACCTGAACACTGAAGCTTTCTTT,TRBJ1-1,few,TRBV28,-
CASSPRGLAGPNTGELFF,TGTGCCAGCAGCCCACGGGGACTAGCGGGGCCGAACACCGGGGAGCTGTTTTTT,TRBJ2-2,-,TRBV13,TRBD2
CASRVLGAGYGYTF,TGTGCCAGCAGGGTATTAGGGGCAGGATATGGCTACACCTTC,TRBJ1-2,-,TRBV7-8,-
CASSTFGTGAQRGVSNYGYTF,TGTGCCAGTAGTACCTTTGGGACAGGGGCGCAGCGTGGGGTATCTAACTATGGCTACACCTTC,TRBJ1-2,-,TRBV19,TRBD1
CASSKFGRVEARGEQYF,TGTGCCAGCAGCAAATTCGGGAGGGTCGAGGCGAGGGGCGAGCAGTACTTC,TRBJ2-7,-,TRBV21-1,-
CATSAIGGGGYEQYF,TGTGCCACCAGCGCGATTGGGGGGGGAGGGTACGAGCAGTACTTC,TRBJ2-7,-,TRBV15,TRBD2
CASSQGTGSNTEAFF,TGTGCCAGCAGCCAAGGAACGGGGTCGAACACTGAAGCTTTCTTT,TRBJ1-1,-,TRBV3-1/TRBV3-2,-
CASSNERWNSPLHF,TGTGCCAGCAGCAACGAGCGGTGGAATTCACCCCTCCACTTT,TRBJ1-6,-,TRBV28,-
CASSLDGSNQPQHF,TGCGCCAGCAGCTTGGACGGTAGCAATCAGCCCCAGCATTTT,TRBJ1-5,-,TRBV5-1,-
CASSIAGGSGNTIYF,TGTGCCAGCAGTATAGCAGGGGGGTCTGGAAACACCATATATTTT,TRBJ1-3,-,TRBV6-2/TRBV6-3,TRBD1
CASSAGTSGSLTYEQYF,TGTGCCAGCAGCGCCGGGACTAGCGGGAGTCTTACCTACGAGCAGTACTTC,TRBJ2-7,few,TRBV5-4,TRBD2
CASSFGQGNTGELFF,TGTGCCAGCAGCTTCGGACAGGGTAACACCGGGGAGCTGTTTTTT,TRBJ2-2,-,TRBV5-5,TRBD1
CASSGGPQDTQYF,TGTGCCAGCAGCGGGGGGCCACAAGATACGCAGTATTTT,TRBJ2-3,-,TRBV6-5,-